This T cell receptor beta chain was retrieved from a study of blood T cell repertoires in COVID-19. Study details: The cDNA or gDNA used as material had been derived from T cells, B-cell-depleted T cells, or PBMCs.

As originally analysed: How many nucleated cells were present was estimated from reference gene primer amplification. Assay used: immunoSEQ multiplex PCR; TCRdb lists only in-frame clones, some missing. Clone size and V and J calls were adopted from that table, with D and trimming inferred from the DNA. The sample lists 95,000 to 110,000 clones, roughly 84% occurring once. The germline V gene has CDR1 SGDLS and CDR2 YYNGEE. The CDR3 runs 16 residues. V lost 2 bases, J lost 7 bases, and 12 bases stayed unmatched. The chain couples TRBV9 to TRBJ1-1; 9 nucleotides match TRBD1. The sample taken for sequencing was peripheral blood. The TCR was taken from a human donor in a cohort sampled during active COVID-19. The CDR3: CASSVGTGYGENEAFF. In DNA, the CDR3 is TGTGCCAGCAGCGTGGGGACAGGGTATGGTGAGAATGAAGCTTTCTTT. Supplemented by reference TRBV9 and TRBJ1-1, the full variable domain reads DSGVTQTPKHLITATGQRVTLRCSPRSGDLSVYWYQQSLDQGLQFLIQYYNGEERAKGNILERFSAQQFPDLHSELNLSSLELGDSALYFCASSVGTGYGENEAFFGQGTRLTVV.